This T cell receptor (beta chain) comes out of a study of blood T cell repertoires in COVID-19. Participants, 18 to 89 years old, spanned around 25 US areas. Donors were grouped by their self-reported clinical history. Recovered status in Cohort 3 required two negative PCRs, clearance, or symptom resolution. In the original analysis: The authors estimated nucleated cell counts from reference gene primer amplification. The table came from immunoSEQ multiplex PCR; TCRdb's copy has only in-frame clones and leaves some out. V and J calls and clone size are given by that table; D and trimming were obtained from the DNA. The sample records about 190,000 clones, approximately 84% being singletons. The CDR3 is 14 residues long. From germline, CDR1 is SNHLY and CDR2 FYNNEI. V trimming: 6 bases; J trimming: 6 bases; junction bases outside the gene matches: 9.

Sequences were obtained from PBMCs or T cells enriched from blood (not recorded which). The origin of this receptor is a woman under 40 who had recovered from COVID-19. The J gene is TRBJ2-7, the V gene TRBV2; 9 bases line up with TRBD2. CDR3 protein: CASRAGTSGREQYF. CDR3 DNA: TGTGCCAGCAGGGCGGGAACTAGCGGGCGCGAGCAGTACTTC.